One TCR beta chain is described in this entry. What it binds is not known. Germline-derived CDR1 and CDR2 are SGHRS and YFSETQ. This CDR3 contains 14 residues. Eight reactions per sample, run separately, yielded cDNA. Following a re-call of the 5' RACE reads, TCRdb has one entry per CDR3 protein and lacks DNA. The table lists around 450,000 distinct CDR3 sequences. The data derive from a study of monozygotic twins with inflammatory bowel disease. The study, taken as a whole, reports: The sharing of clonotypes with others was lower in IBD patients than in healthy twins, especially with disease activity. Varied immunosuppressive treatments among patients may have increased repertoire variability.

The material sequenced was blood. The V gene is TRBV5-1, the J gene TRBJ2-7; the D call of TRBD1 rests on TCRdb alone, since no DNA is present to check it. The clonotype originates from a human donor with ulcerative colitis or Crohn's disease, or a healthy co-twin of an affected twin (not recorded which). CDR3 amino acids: CASSLGTLTYEQYF.